These 30 T cell receptor beta chains came from one sample sequenced in a study of blood T cell repertoires in COVID-19. Profiled with immunoSEQ multiplex PCR; TCRdb holds only in-frame clones, not every one. The repertoire has roughly 210,000 clones, around nine tenths of them found once; the top ten carry around 7%. The sample comprised PBMCs or T cells enriched from blood (not recorded which). These receptors were collected from a young man in a cohort exposed to, infected with or recovered from COVID-19 (not recorded which).

There are many counts of this clone. The CDR3 region is CASSPTSASTDTQYF. The CDR3 coding sequence is TGTGCCAGCAGCCCAACTAGCGCGAGCACAGATACGCAGTATTTT. V is TRBV9 and J is TRBJ2-3, with 7 bases aligning to TRBD2. The trim removed 4 bases at V and 0 bases at J, leaving 5 bases unmatched. The V gene's germline CDR1 is SGDLS and CDR2 YYNGEE. CDR3 size: 15 residues.

The rearrangement joins TRBV9 to TRBJ2-7; perhaps TRBD2 as D (5 bases). Between the trimmed V and J ends, which lost 3 bases and 0 bases, there was a span of 16 bases. This CDR3 contains 16 residues. Germline V gives CDR1 SGDLS, CDR2 YYNGEE. CDR3 sequence: CASSAASGWGSYEQYF. The CDR3 nucleotides read TGTGCCAGCAGCGCCGCTTCGGGGTGGGGCTCCTACGAGCAGTACTTC.

The chain carries TRBV6-2 or TRBV6-3 and TRBJ2-5; 7 bases are shared with TRBD2. Germline CDR1 is MNHEY and CDR2 is SVGEGT. The junction had 2 bases not matched to a gene; V was cut back by 2 bases and J by 5 bases. The CDR3 covers 13 residues. CDR3 DNA: TGTGCCAGCAGTTACGGAGCGGGGGAGACCCAGTACTTC. Its protein is CASSYGAGETQYF.

The chain uses TRBV10-2 and TRBJ2-1; D perhaps matches TRBD1 (6 bases). Per germline, CDR1 WSHSY and CDR2 SAAADI. V lost 8 bases, J lost 12 bases, and 14 bases lay in between. The CDR3 contains 11 residues. The CDR3 loop reads CASGDIHPQFF. CDR3 sequence (DNA): TGCGCCAGCGGGGACATTCATCCGCAGTTCTTC.

This rearrangement joins TRBV6-5 to TRBJ1-4; TRBD1 might be the D (6 bases). Germline V gene sequence: CDR1 MNHEY, CDR2 SVGAGI. The length of the CDR3 is 15 residues. Trimming took 6 bases from V and 7 from J, leaving 18 bases between them. CDR3 sequence (DNA): TGTGCCAGCAGAAAAAGGGCGGGGGCGCGTGAAAAACTGTTTTTT. Its protein product is CASRKRAGAREKLFF.

V and J are TRBV6-4 and TRBJ1-2; D not certain. There are 15 residues in the CDR3. CDR1 is MRHNA and CDR2 is SNTAGT in the germline V gene. V lost 6 bases to trimming and J lost 0 bases, with 14 bases between them. Written as DNA, the CDR3 is TGTGCCAGCAGCCCATCCCCAGGTTCTAACTATGGCTACACCTTC. It encodes CASSPSPGSNYGYTF.

This chain connects TRBV7-9 to TRBJ2-7; D gene uncertain. The V end was cut by 0 bases, the J end by 2 bases, with 11 bases between. This CDR3 is built from 15 residues. CDR1 is SEHNR and CDR2 is FQNEAQ in the germline V gene (reference sequence). CDR3 coding DNA: TGTGCCAGCAGCTTAGCGTTAGAGAGAACCTACGAGCAGTACTTC. Its translation is CASSLALERTYEQYF. The entire variable domain, with the rest obtained from reference TRBV7-9 and TRBJ2-7, is as follows: DTGVSQNPRHKITKRGQNVTFRCDPISEHNRLYWYRQTLGQGPEFLTYFQNEAQLEKSRLLSDRFSAERPKGSFSTLEIQRTEQGDSAMYLCASSLALERTYEQYFGPGTRLTVT.

This rearrangement joins TRBV7-8 to TRBJ1-3, with 7 bases lining up with TRBD1. The J segment lost 0 bases and the V segment lost 9 bases, leaving 8 bases of the junction unmatched. The CDR3 totals 15 residues. CDR1 is SGHVS and CDR2 is FQNEAQ in the germline V gene. CDR3 sequence (DNA): TGTGCCAGTACCGGGACAGACTTCTCTGGAAACACCATATATTTT. Protein: CASTGTDFSGNTIYF.

The chain carries TRBV6-5 and TRBJ1-5, with a tentative D call TRBD1 (5 bases). Trimming stripped 10 bases from V and 5 bases from J, with 15 bases between. The CDR3 loop spans 13 amino acids. CDR1 and CDR2 from the germline V gene are MNHEY and SVGAGI. This CDR3 reads CAIGGGGHQPQHF. For the CDR3, the DNA is TGTGCCATCGGGGGGGGAGGGCATCAGCCCCAGCATTTT.

Here the CDR3 DNA reads TGTGCCAGCAGTTACGGCGGGCAGGGGTTCTACGAGCAGTACTTC. It encodes CASSYGGQGFYEQYF. The chain has TRBV6-5 and TRBJ2-7; D is perhaps TRBD1 (6 bases). V lost 2 bases to trimming and J lost 3 bases, with 14 bases between them. Germline CDR1 reads MNHEY; CDR2 reads SVGAGI. The CDR3 runs to 15 residues.

V is TRBV10-3 and J is TRBJ2-3; 10 bases are a match to TRBD2. J gave up 1 base and V 4 bases, and 11 bases lay outside the gene matches. Germline-derived CDR1 and CDR2 are ENHRY and SYGVKD. This CDR3 spans 18 amino acids. This chain's CDR3 is CAISGPSGTSAGTDTQYF. CDR3 DNA sequence: TGTGCCATCAGTGGCCCATCCGGGACTAGCGCCGGCACAGATACGCAGTATTTT.

The chain joins TRBV28 to TRBJ2-7, with 9 bases fitting TRBD2. CDR3 size: 18 residues. Germline assignment: CDR1 MDHEN and CDR2 SYDVKM. With V trimmed by 8 bases and J by 4 bases, 21 bases remained unmatched. The CDR3 DNA reads TGTGCCAGCGCCCGCGGGGCTAGCGGGACGATTCTCCTTTACGAGCAGTACTTC. This translates into CASARGASGTILLYEQYF.

The count of this clone is one. In DNA, the CDR3 is TGTGCCAGCAGCTCCCCTAGACTCCGGGAGCAGTACTTC. Amino acid sequence: CASSSPRLREQYF. The chain uses TRBV7-2 and TRBJ2-7, with D hard to call. Germline V gene data show CDR1 as SGHTA and CDR2 as FQGNSA. Trimming took 4 bases from V and 7 from J, leaving 14 bases between them. The CDR3 totals 13 residues.

This chain uses TRBV7-6 with TRBJ2-2; D is ambiguous. The ends were cut back, 1 base at V and 2 bases at J, with 5 bases in the middle. Germline V lookup: CDR1 SGHVS, CDR2 FNYEAQ. This CDR3 contains 14 residues. CDR3 coding DNA: TGTGCCAGCAGCTTAGACTATAACACCGGGGAGCTGTTTTTT. This codes for CASSLDYNTGELFF.

The chain has TRBV10-3 and TRBJ1-3; no definite D call. The germline V gene encodes CDR1 ENHRY and CDR2 SYGVKD. The CDR3 has 12 residues. Trimming took 6 bases from V and 6 from J, leaving 9 bases between them. DNA of the CDR3: TGTGCCATCAGCTTAGAAAAAAACACCATATATTTT. This sequence encodes CAISLEKNTIYF.

The chain carries TRBV18 and TRBJ1-1; 10 nucleotides align to TRBD1. CDR3 length: 18 amino acids. V was clipped by 0 bases and J by 5 bases; unmatched bases: 12. CDR1 is KGHSH and CDR2 is LQKENI in the germline V gene. The DNA of the CDR3 is TGTGCCAGCTCACCACCGATAGACCTTGACAGGGGGCAGACTGAAGCTTTCTTT. Protein product: CASSPPIDLDRGQTEAFF.

CDR3 nucleotides: TGTGCCAGCAGCTTCCGGGACACGAATTCACCCCTCCACTTT. This sequence encodes CASSFRDTNSPLHF. The J gene is TRBJ1-6, the V gene TRBV14; weak D call: TRBD1 (6 bases). Germline V CDR1 and CDR2: SGHDN, FVKESK. The CDR3 contains 14 residues. Trimming removed 5 bases at V and 7 bases at J, with 12 bases between.

The V call is TRBV28, the J call TRBJ2-7; possible D gene TRBD2, 5 bases. V shed 6 bases and J shed 0 bases, with 24 bases lying between them. From germline, CDR1 is MDHEN and CDR2 SYDVKM. This CDR3 region has 18 residues. The CDR3 loop reads CASRPNALGEPGSYEQYF. The CDR3 bases are TGTGCCAGCAGACCAAACGCACTAGGAGAGCCCGGCTCCTACGAGCAGTACTTC.

CDR3: CASSKGGESIREQFF. Written as DNA, the CDR3 is TGCGCCAGCAGCAAAGGGGGCGAATCGATACGGGAGCAGTTCTTC. The V gene is TRBV4-1, the J gene TRBJ2-1, with 7 bases aligning to TRBD1. V lost 5 bases to trimming and J lost 10 bases; unmatched junction nucleotides: 14. There are 15 residues in the CDR3. Germline-derived CDR1 and CDR2 are MGHRA and YSYEKL.

The V and J genes are TRBV15 and TRBJ1-1; D gene uncertain. Trimming cost V 0 bases and J 0 bases, with 5 bases left between them. Germline V CDR1 and CDR2: LNHNV, YYDKDF (reference sequence). This CDR3 is built from 14 residues. DNA for the CDR3: TGTGCCACCAGCAGAGAAGCGTTGAACACTGAAGCTTTCTTT. Translation: CATSREALNTEAFF.

V usage is TRBV27 and J usage is TRBJ2-2; D ambiguous. Germline CDR1 reads MNHEY; CDR2 reads SMNVEV (reference sequence). Trimming shortened V by 3 bases and J by 5 bases, and 4 bases separated the two germline ends. The CDR3 runs to 12 residues. CDR3 sequence: CASSFRTGELFF. The CDR3 bases are TGTGCCAGCAGTTTTAGAACCGGGGAGCTGTTTTTT.

The V and J genes are TRBV7-9 and TRBJ1-3; D is ambiguous. Germline CDR1 reads SEHNR; CDR2 reads FQNEAQ (reference sequence). The CDR3 is 15 residues long. Trimming pared 2 bases from V and 4 bases from J, leaving 12 bases between. The CDR3 loop is CASSLLQQTGNTIYF. Written as DNA, the CDR3 is TGTGCCAGCAGCTTACTACAGCAAACCGGAAACACCATATATTTT. Using reference TRBV7-9 and TRBJ1-3 for the parts outside the CDR3, the full variable domain is DTGVSQNPRHKITKRGQNVTFRCDPISEHNRLYWYRQTLGQGPEFLTYFQNEAQLEKSRLLSDRFSAERPKGSFSTLEIQRTEQGDSAMYLCASSLLQQTGNTIYFGEGSWLTVV.

V and J are TRBV28 and TRBJ2-1; TRBD1 is a possible D gene (6 bases). Trimming shortened V by 3 bases and J by 6 bases, and 12 bases separated the two germline ends. Germline assignment: CDR1 MDHEN and CDR2 SYDVKM. There are 14 residues in the CDR3. The CDR3 bases are TGTGCCAGCAGTTTTAGGCGCAGGGGCAATGAGCAGTTCTTC. As protein: CASSFRRRGNEQFF.

The genes are TRBV18 and TRBJ1-1; D gene uncertain. From germline, CDR1 is KGHSH and CDR2 LQKENI. V was cut by 4 bases and J by 7 bases, with 16 bases left in between. The CDR3 has 14 residues. The CDR3 DNA reads TGTGCCAGCTCACGAACCGGAGGGCGTGATGAAGCTTTCTTT. Translation gives CASSRTGGRDEAFF.

This sequence joins TRBV28 and TRBJ1-4; TRBD1 matches at 7 bases. This CDR3 has 15 amino acids. From germline, CDR1 is MDHEN and CDR2 SYDVKM. J was trimmed by 2 bases and V by 1 base; bases with no gene match: 1. In DNA form, the CDR3 reads TGTGCCAGCAGTTTATTGGGACAGACTAATGAAAAACTGTTTTTT. Its translation: CASSLLGQTNEKLFF.

CDR3 DNA sequence: TGTGCCAGCAGCTTAAGCAGGGAAGAGACCCAGTACTTC. It yields the protein CASSLSREETQYF. This chain links TRBV7-2 with TRBJ2-5; TRBD1 is a possible D gene (5 bases). CDR1 SGHTA and CDR2 FQGNSA come from the germline V gene. Trimming left V 2 bases short and J 3 bases short, with 7 bases between. The CDR3 has 13 residues.

The genes are TRBV19 and TRBJ2-1; the D gene is possibly TRBD2 (6 bases). The V gene's germline CDR1 is LNHDA and CDR2 SQIVND (reference sequence). V was cut by 2 bases and J by 5 bases, with 19 bases left in between. This CDR3 contains 17 residues. The CDR3 region is CASSISRWRGGDNEQFF. CDR3 sequence (DNA): TGTGCCAGTAGTATATCTCGCTGGAGGGGAGGTGACAATGAGCAGTTCTTC.

CDR3 loop: CASSEALLRLAGYEQYF. The CDR3 DNA reads TGTGCCAGCAGTGAAGCGCTTCTTCGGCTAGCGGGCTACGAGCAGTACTTC. The chain recombines TRBV6-1 with TRBJ2-7, with 8 bases fitting TRBD2. V lost 0 bases to trimming and J lost 3 bases; unmatched junction nucleotides: 10. The CDR3 loop spans 17 amino acids. Germline V gives CDR1 MNHNS, CDR2 SASEGT.

This sequence joins TRBV7-9 and TRBJ2-7; no firm D call. The V gene lost 4 bases and the J gene lost 3 bases, with 10 bases spanning the gap. Germline V CDR1 and CDR2: SEHNR, FQNEAQ (reference sequence). The CDR3 length is 13 residues. The CDR3 protein is CASSYSLVYEQYF. The DNA for the CDR3 is TGTGCCAGCAGCTACAGTTTGGTCTACGAGCAGTACTTC.

This sequence joins TRBV5-8 and TRBJ2-3, with TRBD2 matching over 7 bases. CDR1 and CDR2 (germline): SGHTS, YDEGEE. After removal of 2 bases from V and 4 bases from J, the junction contained 4 bases not matched to a gene. The CDR3 contains 14 residues. CDR3 DNA sequence: TGTGCCAGCAGCTTCCGTGGGAGGGCAGATACGCAGTATTTT. Amino acid sequence: CASSFRGRADTQYF.